This record covers a single T cell receptor (beta chain). The data were taken from a study of CD8+ T cells in alopecia areata. The treatment here: oral pan-JAK inhibitor, 5-10 mg twice daily. Peripheral blood and lesional scalp punch biopsies came from alopecia areata patients. PBMCs provided sorted CD4+ and CD8+ T cells. TCR sequencing used cDNA made by reverse transcription of extracted RNA. Method: immunoSEQ multiplex PCR; TCRdb's copy keeps in-frame clones and lacks some. Of approximately 210,000 clones in the sample, roughly 60% were seen once. The CDR3 is made up of 14 amino acids. With 4 bases clipped from V and 6 bases from J, the junction kept 6 bases outside the gene matches. CDR1 and CDR2 (germline): SGDLS, YYNGEE.

This TCR was recovered from a human donor with alopecia areata. Sequenced material: CD4+ T cells sorted from blood, taken at week 24, from a patient treated with tofacitinib. This chain links TRBV9 with TRBJ1-2; 10 bases fit TRBD1. The CDR3 sequence: CASSPGTGADGYTF. CDR3 bases: TGTGCCAGCAGCCCCGGGACAGGGGCCGATGGCTACACCTTC.